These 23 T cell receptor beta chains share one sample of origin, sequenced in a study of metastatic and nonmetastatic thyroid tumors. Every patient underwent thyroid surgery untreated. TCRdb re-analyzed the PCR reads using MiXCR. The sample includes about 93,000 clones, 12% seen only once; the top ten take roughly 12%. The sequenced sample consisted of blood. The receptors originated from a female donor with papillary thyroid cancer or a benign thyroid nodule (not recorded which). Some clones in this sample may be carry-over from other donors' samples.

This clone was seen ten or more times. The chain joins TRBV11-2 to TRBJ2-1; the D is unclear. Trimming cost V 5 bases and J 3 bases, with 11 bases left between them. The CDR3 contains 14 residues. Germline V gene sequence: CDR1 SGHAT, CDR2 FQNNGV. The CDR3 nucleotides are TGTGCCAGCAGCCCCATGTGGGACTACAATGAGCAGTTCTTC. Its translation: CASSPMWDYNEQFF.

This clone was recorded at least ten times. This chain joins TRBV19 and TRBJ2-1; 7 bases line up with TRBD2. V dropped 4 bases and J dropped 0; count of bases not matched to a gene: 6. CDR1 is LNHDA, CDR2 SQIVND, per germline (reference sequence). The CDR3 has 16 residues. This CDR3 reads CASSTPSGLSYNEQFF. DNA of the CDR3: TGTGCCAGTAGTACCCCTAGCGGACTCTCCTACAATGAGCAGTTCTTC.

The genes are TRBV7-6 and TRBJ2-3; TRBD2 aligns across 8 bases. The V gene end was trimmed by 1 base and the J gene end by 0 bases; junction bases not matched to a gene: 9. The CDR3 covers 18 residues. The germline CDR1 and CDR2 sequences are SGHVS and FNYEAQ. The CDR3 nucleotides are TGTGCCAGCAGCTTAGATCTCCTGAGGACTAGCAGCACAGATACGCAGTATTTT. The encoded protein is CASSLDLLRTSSTDTQYF.

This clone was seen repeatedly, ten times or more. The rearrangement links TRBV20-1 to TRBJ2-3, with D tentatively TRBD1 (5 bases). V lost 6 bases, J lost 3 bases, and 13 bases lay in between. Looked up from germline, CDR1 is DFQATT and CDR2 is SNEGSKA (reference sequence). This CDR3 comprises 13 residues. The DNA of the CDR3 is TGCAGTGCAACAAGGGGTGGGACAGATACGCAGTATTTT. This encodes CSATRGGTDTQYF.

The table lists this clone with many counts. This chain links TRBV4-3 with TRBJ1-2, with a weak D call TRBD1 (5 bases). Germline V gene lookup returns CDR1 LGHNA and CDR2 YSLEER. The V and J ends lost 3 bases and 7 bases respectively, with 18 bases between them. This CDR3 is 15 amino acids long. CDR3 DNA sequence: TGCGCCAGCAGCCAGGACATCACCATGTCGGGTGGCTACACCTTC. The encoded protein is CASSQDITMSGGYTF.

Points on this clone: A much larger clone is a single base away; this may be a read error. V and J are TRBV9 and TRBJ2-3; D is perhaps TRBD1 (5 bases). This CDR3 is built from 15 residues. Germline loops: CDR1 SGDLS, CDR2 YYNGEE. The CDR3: CANSVVGVSTDTQYF. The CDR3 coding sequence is TGTGCCAACAGCGTAGTAGGGGTAAGCACAGATACGCAGTATTTT.

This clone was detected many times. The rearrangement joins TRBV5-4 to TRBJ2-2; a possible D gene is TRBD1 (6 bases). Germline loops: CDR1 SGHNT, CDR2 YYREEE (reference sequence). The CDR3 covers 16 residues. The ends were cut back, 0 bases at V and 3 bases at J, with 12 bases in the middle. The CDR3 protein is CASSLGDTGYTGELFF. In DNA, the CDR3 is TGTGCCAGCAGCTTGGGGGACACAGGGTACACCGGGGAGCTGTTTTTT.

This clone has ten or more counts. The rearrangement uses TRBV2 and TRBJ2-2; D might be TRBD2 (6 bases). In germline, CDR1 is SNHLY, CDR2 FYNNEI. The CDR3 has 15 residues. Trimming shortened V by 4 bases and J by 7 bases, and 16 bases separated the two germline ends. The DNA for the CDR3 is TGTGCCAGCAGTGCCCCACCGGGAGCCAGCGGGGAGCTGTTTTTT. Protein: CASSAPPGASGELFF.

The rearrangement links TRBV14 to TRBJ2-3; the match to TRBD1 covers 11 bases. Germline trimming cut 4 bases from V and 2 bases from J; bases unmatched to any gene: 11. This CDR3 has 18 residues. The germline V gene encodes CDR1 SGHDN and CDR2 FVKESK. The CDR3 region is CASSPKGGTGGFTDTQYF. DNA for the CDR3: TGTGCCAGCAGCCCTAAAGGAGGGACAGGGGGATTCACAGATACGCAGTATTTT.

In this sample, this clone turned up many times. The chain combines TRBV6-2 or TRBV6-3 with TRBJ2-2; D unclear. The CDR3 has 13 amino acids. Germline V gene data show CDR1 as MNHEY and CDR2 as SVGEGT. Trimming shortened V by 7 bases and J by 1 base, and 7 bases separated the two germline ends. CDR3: CASTDGNTGELFF. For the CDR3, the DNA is TGTGCCAGCACCGACGGGAACACCGGGGAGCTGTTTTTT.

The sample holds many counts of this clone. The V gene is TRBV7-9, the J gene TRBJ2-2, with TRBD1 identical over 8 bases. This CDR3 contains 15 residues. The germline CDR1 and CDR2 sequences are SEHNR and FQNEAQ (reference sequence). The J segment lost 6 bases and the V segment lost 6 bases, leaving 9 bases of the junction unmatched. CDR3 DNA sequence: TGTGCCAGCAGACCAGGACAGGGAGGCGCCGGGGAGCTGTTTTTT. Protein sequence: CASRPGQGGAGELFF.

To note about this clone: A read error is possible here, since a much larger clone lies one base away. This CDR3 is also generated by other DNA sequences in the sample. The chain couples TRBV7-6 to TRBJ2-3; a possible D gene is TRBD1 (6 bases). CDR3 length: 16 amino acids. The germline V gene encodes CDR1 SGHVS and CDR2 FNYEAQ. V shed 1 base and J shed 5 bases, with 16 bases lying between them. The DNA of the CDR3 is TGTGCCAGCAGCTTAGAGGCTGGACAGTTCTTAGATACGCAGTATTTT. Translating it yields CASSLEAGQFLDTQYF.

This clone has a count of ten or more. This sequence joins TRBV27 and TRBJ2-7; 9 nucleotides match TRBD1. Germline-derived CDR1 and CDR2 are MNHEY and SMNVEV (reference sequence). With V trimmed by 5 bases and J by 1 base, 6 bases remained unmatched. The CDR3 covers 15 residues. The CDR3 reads CASSDETGGSYEQYF. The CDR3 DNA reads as TGTGCCAGCAGTGACGAGACAGGGGGGTCCTACGAGCAGTACTTC.

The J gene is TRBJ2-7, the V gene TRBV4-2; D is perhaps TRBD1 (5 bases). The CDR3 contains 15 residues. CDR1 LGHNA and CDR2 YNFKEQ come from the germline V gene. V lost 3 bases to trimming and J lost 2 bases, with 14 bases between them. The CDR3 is CASSQATGVPYEQYF. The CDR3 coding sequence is TGTGCCAGCAGCCAGGCTACAGGAGTCCCCTACGAGCAGTACTTC.

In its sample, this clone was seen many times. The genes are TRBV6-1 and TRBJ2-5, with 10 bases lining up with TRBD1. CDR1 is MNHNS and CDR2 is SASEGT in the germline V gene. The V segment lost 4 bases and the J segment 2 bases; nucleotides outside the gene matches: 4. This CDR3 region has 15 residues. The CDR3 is CASSVTGGGQETQYF. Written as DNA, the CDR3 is TGTGCCAGCAGTGTGACAGGGGGCGGGCAAGAGACCCAGTACTTC.

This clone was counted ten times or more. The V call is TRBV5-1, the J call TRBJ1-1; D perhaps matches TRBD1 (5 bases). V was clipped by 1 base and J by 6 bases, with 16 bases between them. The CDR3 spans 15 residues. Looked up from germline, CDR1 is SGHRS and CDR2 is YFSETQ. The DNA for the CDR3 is TGCGCCAGCAGCTTGACCGGGGGGGACGGTTCTGAAGCTTTCTTT. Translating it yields CASSLTGGDGSEAFF.

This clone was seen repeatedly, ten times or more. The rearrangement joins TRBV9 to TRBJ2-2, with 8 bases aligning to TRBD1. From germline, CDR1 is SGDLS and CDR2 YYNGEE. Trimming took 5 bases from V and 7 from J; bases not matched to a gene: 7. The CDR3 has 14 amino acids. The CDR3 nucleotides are TGTGCCAGCAGAGGACAGGGCGCAGGCGGGGAGCTGTTTTTT. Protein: CASRGQGAGGELFF.

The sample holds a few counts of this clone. For the CDR3, the DNA is TGTGCCAGCAGTTCGACGGGAAAGATCAACGAGCAGTACTTC. Translated, it gives CASSSTGKINEQYF. V usage is TRBV27 and J usage is TRBJ2-7; D is possibly TRBD2 (5 bases). This CDR3 region has 14 residues. The germline gives CDR1 MNHEY, CDR2 SMNVEV (reference sequence). V lost 4 bases to trimming and J lost 5 bases, with 15 bases between them.

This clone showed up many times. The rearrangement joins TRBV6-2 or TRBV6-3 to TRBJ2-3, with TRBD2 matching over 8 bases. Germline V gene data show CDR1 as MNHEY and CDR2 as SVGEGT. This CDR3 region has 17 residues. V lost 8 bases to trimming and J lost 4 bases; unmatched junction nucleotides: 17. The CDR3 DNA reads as TGTGCCAGCCCCCGGGAGGGGTTACCCCGAGGGGCAGATACGCAGTATTTT. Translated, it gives CASPREGLPRGADTQYF.

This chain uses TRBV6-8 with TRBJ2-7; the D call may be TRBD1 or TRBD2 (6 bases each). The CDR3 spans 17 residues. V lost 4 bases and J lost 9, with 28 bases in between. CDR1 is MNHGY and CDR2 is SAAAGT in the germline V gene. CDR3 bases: TGTGCCAGCAGTTTATATATCCGTGGTCAGGGGCAGGAGGGGCAGTACTTC. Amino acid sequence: CASSLYIRGQGQEGQYF.

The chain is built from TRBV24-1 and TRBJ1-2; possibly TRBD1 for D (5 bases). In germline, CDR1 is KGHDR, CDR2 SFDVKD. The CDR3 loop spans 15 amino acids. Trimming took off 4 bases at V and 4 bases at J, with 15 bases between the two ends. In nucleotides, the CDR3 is TGTGCCACCAGTGAGCCCGGGACTCCTCGCTATGGCTACACCTTC. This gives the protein CATSEPGTPRYGYTF.

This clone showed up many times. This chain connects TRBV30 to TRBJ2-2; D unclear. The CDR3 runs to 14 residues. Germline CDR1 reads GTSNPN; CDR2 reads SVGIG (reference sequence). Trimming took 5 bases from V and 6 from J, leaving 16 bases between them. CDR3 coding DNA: TGTGCCTGGGAGCAATTCGAGGTTCCCGGGGAGCTGTTTTTT. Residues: CAWEQFEVPGELFF.

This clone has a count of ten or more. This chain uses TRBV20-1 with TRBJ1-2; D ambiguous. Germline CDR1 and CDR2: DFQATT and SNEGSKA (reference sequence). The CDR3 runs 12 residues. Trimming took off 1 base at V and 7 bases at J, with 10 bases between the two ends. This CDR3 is CSARGVFRGYTF. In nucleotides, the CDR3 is TGCAGTGCTAGAGGGGTATTTCGTGGCTACACCTTC.